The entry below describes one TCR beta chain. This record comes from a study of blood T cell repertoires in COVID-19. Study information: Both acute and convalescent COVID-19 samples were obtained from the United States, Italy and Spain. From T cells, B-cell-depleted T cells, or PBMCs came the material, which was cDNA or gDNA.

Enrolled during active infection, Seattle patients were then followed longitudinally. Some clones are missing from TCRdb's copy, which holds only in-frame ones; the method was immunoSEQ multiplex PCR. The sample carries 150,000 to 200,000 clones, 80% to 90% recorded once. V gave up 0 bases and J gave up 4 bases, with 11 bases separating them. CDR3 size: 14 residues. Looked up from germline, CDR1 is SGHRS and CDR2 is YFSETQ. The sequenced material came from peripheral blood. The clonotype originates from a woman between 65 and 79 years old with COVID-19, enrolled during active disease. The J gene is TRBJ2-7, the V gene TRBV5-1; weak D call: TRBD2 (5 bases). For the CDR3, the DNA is TGCGCCAGCAGCTTGGCGGTAGCGCGGTACGAGCAGTACTTC. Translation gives CASSLAVARYEQYF.